The 5 T cell receptor beta chains below all came from one sample that was sequenced in a study of neoadjuvant nivolumab and ipilimumab in lung cancer. Clones were sequenced by immunoSEQ multiplex PCR, and TCRdb holds only the in-frame ones, with some missing. The profile shows 7,000 to 9,500 clones, nearly 85% of them singletons. Sequencing was performed on tumor tissue, taken after neoadjuvant nivolumab, alone or with ipilimumab, at or shortly before surgery. These receptors all come from an adult with non-small cell lung cancer.

The chain combines TRBV21-1 with TRBJ1-2. TRBV21-1 is shown as a pseudogene. The CDR3 extends over 15 amino acids. CDR3 in amino acids: CASRRSIHRIYGYTF. The CDR3 DNA is TGTGCCAGCAGGAGATCGATTCACCGGATCTATGGCTACACCTTC.

This clone was picked up a small number of times. The chain combines TRBV19 with TRBJ1-2, with D hard to call. V was cut by 6 bases and J by 4 bases, with 9 bases left in between. The CDR3 contains 12 residues. Germline V gene sequence: CDR1 LNHDA, CDR2 SQIVND (reference sequence). CDR3 sequence (DNA): TGTGCCAGTAGCCTCGGTGGCTATGGCTACACCTTC. Translating it yields CASSLGGYGYTF.

Comments on this clone: The sample holds other DNA sequences that translate to the same CDR3. The chain combines TRBV18 with TRBJ1-3; D is unclear. The CDR3 runs 13 residues. Per germline, CDR1 KGHSH and CDR2 LQKENI. Deletions cut 4 bases from V and 2 bases from J, with 6 bases between. For the CDR3, the DNA is TGTGCCAGCTCACGGGAGGCTGGAAACACCATATATTTT. It specifies CASSREAGNTIYF.

The chain carries TRBV6-1 and TRBJ1-2; D not resolved. The CDR3 has 14 residues. Looked up from germline, CDR1 is MNHNS and CDR2 is SASEGT. With 1 base removed from V and 7 bases from J, the gap between germline ends came to 13 bases. CDR3 in amino acids: CASSEVGMVGGYTF. The CDR3 DNA sequence: TGTGCCAGCAGTGAAGTTGGGATGGTTGGTGGCTACACCTTC.

This clone was counted a single time. The rearrangement links TRBV19 to TRBJ1-1; 8 bases fit TRBD1. This CDR3 is built from 18 residues. J was trimmed by 0 bases and V by 8 bases; bases with no gene match: 17. Germline V CDR1 and CDR2: LNHDA, SQIVND (reference sequence). This CDR3 is CASHHLQGGQDLNTEAFF. DNA for the CDR3: TGTGCCAGTCATCACCTCCAGGGGGGACAGGACTTGAACACTGAAGCTTTCTTT.